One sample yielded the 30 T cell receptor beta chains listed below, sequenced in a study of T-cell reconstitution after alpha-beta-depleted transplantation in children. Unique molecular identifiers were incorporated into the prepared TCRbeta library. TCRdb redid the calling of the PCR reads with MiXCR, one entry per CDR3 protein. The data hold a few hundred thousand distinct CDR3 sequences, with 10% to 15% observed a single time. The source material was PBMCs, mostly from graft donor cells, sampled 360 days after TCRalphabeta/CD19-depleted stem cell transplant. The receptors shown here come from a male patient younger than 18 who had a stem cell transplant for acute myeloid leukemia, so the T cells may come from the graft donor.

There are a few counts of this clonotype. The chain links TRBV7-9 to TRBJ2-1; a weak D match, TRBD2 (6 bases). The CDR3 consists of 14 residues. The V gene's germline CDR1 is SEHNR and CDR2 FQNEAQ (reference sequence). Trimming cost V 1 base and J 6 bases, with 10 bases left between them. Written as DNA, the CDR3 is TGTGCCAGCAGCTTAGTTCGGGACTTCAATGAGCAGTTCTTC. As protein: CASSLVRDFNEQFF.

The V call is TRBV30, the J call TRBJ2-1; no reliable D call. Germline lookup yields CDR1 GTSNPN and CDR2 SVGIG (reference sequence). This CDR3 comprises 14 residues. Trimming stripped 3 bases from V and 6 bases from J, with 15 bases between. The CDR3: CAWSRLLGFNEQFF. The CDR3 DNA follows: TGTGCCTGGAGCCGCCTTCTAGGTTTCAATGAGCAGTTCTTC.

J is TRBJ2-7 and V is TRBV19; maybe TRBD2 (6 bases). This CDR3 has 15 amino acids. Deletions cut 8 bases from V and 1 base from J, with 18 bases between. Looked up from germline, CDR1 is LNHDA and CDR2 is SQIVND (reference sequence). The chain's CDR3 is CASCSLAGPSYEQYF. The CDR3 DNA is TGTGCCAGTTGTTCCCTGGCGGGACCTTCCTACGAGCAGTACTTC.

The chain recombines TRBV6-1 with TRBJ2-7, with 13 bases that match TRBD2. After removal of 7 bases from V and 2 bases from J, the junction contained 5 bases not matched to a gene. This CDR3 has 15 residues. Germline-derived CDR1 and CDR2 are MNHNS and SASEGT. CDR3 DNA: TGTGCCAGCAAAATACTAGCGGGAGGGACCTACGAGCAGTACTTC. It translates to CASKILAGGTYEQYF.

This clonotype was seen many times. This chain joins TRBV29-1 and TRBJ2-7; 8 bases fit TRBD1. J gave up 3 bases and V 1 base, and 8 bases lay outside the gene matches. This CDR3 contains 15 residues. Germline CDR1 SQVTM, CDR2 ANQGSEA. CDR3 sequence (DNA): TGCAGCGTTGAAGCCCGGACAGGGATCTTCTACGAGCAGTACTTC. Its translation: CSVEARTGIFYEQYF.

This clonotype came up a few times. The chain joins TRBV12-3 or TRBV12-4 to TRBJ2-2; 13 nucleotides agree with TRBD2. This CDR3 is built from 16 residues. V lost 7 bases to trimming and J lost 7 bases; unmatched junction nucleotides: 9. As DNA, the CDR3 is TGTGCCAGCACCCTAGGGACTAGCGGGAAAGGCGGGGAGCTGTTTTTT. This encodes CASTLGTSGKGGELFF.

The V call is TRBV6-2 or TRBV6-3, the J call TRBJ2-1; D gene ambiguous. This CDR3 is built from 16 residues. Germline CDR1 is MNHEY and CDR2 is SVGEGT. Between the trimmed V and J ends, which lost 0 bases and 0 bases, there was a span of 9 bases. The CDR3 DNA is TGTGCCAGCAGTTACTCTCTACGGGTCTCCTACAATGAGCAGTTCTTC. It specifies CASSYSLRVSYNEQFF.

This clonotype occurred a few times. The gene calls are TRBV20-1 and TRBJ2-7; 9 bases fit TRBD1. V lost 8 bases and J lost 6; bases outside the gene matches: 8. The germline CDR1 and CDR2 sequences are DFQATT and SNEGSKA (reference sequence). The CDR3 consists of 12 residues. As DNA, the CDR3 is TGCAGTTGGGACAGGGTCCCGGGCGAGCAGTACTTC. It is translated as CSWDRVPGEQYF.

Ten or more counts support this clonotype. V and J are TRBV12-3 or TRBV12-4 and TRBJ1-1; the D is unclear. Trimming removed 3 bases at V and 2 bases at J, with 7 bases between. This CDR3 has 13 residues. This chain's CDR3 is CASSFNANTEAFF. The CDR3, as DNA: TGTGCCAGCAGTTTCAACGCCAACACTGAAGCTTTCTTT.

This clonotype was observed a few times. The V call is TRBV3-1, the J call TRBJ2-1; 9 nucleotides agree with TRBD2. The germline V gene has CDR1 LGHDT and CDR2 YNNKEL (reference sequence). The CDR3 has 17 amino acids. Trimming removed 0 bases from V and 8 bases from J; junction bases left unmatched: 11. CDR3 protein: CASSQDFLAGPVDEQFF. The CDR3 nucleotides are TGTGCCAGCAGCCAAGATTTCCTAGCGGGACCGGTGGATGAGCAGTTCTTC.

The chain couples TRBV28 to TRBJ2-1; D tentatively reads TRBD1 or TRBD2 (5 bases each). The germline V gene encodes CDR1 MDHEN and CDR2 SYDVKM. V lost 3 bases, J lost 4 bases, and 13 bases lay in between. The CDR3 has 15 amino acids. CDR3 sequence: CASSFGRGEYNEQFF. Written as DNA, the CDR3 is TGTGCCAGCAGTTTCGGTAGGGGAGAGTACAATGAGCAGTTCTTC.

CDR3 in amino acids: CASSLGDRDFGEQFF. CDR3 in DNA: TGCGCCAGCAGCTTGGGGGACAGGGACTTCGGTGAGCAGTTCTTC. This chain joins TRBV5-1 and TRBJ2-1; 9 bases agree with TRBD1. The CDR3 extends over 15 amino acids. The V and J ends lost 0 bases and 9 bases, in that order; junction bases with no gene match: 7. The V gene's germline CDR1 is SGHRS and CDR2 YFSETQ.

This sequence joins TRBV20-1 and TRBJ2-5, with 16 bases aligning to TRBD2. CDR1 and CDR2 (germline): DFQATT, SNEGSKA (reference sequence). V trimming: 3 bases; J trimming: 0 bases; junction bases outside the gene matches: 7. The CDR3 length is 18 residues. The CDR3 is CSARSGLAGGMYQETQYF. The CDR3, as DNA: TGCAGTGCTAGGTCGGGACTAGCGGGAGGGATGTACCAAGAGACCCAGTACTTC.

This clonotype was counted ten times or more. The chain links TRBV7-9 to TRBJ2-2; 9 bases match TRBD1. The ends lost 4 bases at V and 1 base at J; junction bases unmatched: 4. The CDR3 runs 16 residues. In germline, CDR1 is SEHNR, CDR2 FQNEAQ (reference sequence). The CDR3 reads CASSSTGGLNTGELFF. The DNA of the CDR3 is TGTGCCAGCAGCTCCACAGGGGGCCTGAACACCGGGGAGCTGTTTTTT.

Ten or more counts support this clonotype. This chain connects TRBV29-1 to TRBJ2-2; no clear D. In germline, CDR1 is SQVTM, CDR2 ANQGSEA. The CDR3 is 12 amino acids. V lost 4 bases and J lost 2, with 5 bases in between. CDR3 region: CSVVDNTGELFF. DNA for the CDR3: TGCAGCGTTGTGGATAACACCGGGGAGCTGTTTTTT.

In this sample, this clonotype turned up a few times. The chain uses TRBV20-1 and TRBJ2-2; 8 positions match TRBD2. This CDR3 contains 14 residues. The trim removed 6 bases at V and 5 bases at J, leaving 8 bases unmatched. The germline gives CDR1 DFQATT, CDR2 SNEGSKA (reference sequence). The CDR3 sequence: CSALKREKTGELFF. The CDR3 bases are TGCAGTGCGTTGAAGCGGGAGAAAACCGGGGAGCTGTTTTTT.

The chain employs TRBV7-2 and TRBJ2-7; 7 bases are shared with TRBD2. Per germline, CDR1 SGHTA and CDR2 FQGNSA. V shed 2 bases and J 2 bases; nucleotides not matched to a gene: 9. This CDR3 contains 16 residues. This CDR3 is CASSLSPSGIAYEQYF. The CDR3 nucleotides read TGTGCCAGCAGCTTAAGTCCGAGCGGGATCGCCTACGAGCAGTACTTC. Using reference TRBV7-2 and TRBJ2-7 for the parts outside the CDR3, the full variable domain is GAGVSQSPSNKVTEKGKDVELRCDPISGHTALYWYRQSLGQGLEFLIYFQGNSAPDKSGLPSDRFSAERTGGSVSTLTIQRTQQEDSAVYLCASSLSPSGIAYEQYFGPGTRLTVT.

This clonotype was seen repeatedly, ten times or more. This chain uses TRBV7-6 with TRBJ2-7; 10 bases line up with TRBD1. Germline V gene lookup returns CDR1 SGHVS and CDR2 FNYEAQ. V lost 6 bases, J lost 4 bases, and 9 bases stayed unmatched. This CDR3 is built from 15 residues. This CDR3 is CASRSSRDRGYEQYF. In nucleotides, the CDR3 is TGTGCCAGCAGATCATCCCGGGACAGGGGTTACGAGCAGTACTTC.

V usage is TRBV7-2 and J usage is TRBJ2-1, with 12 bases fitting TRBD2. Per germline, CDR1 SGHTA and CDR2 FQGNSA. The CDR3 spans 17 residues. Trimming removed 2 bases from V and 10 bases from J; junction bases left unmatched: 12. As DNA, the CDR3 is TGTGCCAGCAGCTTATCCCATCTAGCGGGAGGGCCTAGGGAGCAGTTCTTC. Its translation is CASSLSHLAGGPREQFF.

The CDR3 coding sequence is TGTGCCAGCAGCCCCTTCGGGGATCCAGATACGCAGTATTTT. Translated, it gives CASSPFGDPDTQYF. The rearrangement uses TRBV6-2 or TRBV6-3 and TRBJ2-3; a possible D gene is TRBD2 (5 bases). CDR3 length: 14 residues. V dropped 6 bases and J dropped 4 bases, with 14 bases sitting between them. Germline lookup yields CDR1 MNHEY and CDR2 SVGEGT.

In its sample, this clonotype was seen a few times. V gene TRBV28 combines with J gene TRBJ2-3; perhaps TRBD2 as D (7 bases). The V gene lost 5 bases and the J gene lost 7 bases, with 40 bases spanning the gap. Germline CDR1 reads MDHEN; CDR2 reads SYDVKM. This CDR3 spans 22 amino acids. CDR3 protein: CASSLLVGGAKRAITLPYTQYF. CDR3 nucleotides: TGTGCCAGCAGTCTCCTAGTTGGGGGGGCAAAGAGGGCCATTACTCTGCCCTATACGCAGTATTTT.

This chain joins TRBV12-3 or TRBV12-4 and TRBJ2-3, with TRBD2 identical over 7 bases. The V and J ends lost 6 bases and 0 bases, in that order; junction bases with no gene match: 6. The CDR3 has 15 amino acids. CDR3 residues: CASSPTSASTDTQYF. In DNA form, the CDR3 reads TGTGCCAGCAGCCCCACTAGCGCCAGCACAGATACGCAGTATTTT.

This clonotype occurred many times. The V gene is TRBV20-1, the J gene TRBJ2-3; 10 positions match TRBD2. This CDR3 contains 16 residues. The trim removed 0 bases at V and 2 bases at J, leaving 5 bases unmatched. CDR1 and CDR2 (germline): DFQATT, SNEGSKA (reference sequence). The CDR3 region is CSARDRSGRATDTQYF. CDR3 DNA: TGCAGTGCTAGAGATAGGAGCGGGAGGGCCACAGATACGCAGTATTTT.

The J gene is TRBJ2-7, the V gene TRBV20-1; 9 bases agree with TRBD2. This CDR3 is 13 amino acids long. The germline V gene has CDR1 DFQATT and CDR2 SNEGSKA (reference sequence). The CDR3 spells CTSSGASSYEQYF. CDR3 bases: TGCACCTCTAGCGGGGCTAGCTCCTACGAGCAGTACTTC.

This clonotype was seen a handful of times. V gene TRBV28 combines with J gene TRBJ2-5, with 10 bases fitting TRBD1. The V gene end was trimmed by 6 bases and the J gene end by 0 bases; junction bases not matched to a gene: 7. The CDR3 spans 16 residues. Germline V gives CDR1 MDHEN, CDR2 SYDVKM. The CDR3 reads CASSAGTGAYQETQYF. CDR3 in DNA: TGTGCCAGCAGCGCCGGGACAGGGGCCTACCAAGAGACCCAGTACTTC.

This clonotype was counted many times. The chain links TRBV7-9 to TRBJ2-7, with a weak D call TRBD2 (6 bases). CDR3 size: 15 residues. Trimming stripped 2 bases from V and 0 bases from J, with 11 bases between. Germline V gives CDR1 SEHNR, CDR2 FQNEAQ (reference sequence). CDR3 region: CASSLLAGSSYEQYF. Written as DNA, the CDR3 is TGTGCCAGCAGCTTATTGGCGGGGAGCTCCTACGAGCAGTACTTC. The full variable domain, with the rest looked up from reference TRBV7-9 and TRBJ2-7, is DTGVSQNPRHKITKRGQNVTFRCDPISEHNRLYWYRQTLGQGPEFLTYFQNEAQLEKSRLLSDRFSAERPKGSFSTLEIQRTEQGDSAMYLCASSLLAGSSYEQYFGPGTRLTVT.

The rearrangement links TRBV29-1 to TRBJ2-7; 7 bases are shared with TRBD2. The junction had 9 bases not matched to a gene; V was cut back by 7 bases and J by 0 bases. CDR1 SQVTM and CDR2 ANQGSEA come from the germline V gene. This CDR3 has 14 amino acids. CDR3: CSAKGRVPSYEQYF. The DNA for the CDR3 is TGCAGCGCCAAAGGGAGGGTACCCTCCTACGAGCAGTACTTC.

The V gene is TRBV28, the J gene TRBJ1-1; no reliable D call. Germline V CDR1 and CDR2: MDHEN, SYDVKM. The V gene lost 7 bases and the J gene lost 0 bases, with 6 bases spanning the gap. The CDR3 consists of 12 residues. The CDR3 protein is CASTLLNTEAFF. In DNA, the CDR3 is TGTGCCAGCACCCTATTGAACACTGAAGCTTTCTTT.

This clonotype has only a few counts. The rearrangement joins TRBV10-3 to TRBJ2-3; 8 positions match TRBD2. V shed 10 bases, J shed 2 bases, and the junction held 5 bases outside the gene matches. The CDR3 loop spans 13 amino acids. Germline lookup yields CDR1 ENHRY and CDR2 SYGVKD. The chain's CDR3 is CATRRGDTDTQYF. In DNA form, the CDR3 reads TGTGCCACCCGGCGGGGGGACACAGATACGCAGTATTTT.

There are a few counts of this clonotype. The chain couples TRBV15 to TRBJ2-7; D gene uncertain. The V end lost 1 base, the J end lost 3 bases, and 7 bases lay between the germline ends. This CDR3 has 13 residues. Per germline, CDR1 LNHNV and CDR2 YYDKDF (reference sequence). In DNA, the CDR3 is TGTGCCACCAGCAGAGTGGCTTTCTACGAGCAGTACTTC. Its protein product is CATSRVAFYEQYF.